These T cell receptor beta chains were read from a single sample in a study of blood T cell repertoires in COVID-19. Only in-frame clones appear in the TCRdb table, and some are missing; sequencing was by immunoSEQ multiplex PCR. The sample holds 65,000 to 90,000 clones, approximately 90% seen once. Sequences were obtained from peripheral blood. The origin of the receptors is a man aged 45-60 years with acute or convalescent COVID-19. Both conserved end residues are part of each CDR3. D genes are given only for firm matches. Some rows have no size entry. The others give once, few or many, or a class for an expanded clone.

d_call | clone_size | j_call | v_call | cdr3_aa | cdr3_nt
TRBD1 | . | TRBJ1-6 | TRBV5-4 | CASSTGTGSSYNSPLHF | TGTGCCAGCAGCACCGGGACAGGGAGCTCCTATAATTCACCCCTCCACTTT
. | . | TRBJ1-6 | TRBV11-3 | CASSLSRDSPLHF | TGTGCCAGCAGCTTATCACGGGATTCACCCCTCCACTTT
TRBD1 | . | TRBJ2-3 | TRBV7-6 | CASSQMAQGTLGDTQYF | TGTGCCAGCAGCCAAATGGCACAGGGGACCTTAGGGGATACGCAGTATTTT
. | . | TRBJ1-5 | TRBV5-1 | CASSLGGPSNQPQHF | TGCGCCAGCAGCTTGGGGGGGCCCAGCAATCAGCCCCAGCATTTT
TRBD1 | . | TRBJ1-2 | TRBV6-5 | CASRMTGGLYGYTF | TGTGCCAGCAGGATGACAGGGGGATTGTATGGCTACACCTTC
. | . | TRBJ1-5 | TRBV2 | CASSGQGLDQPQHF | TGTGCCAGCAGTGGTCAGGGGTTAGATCAGCCCCAGCATTTT
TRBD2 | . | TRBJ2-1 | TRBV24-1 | CATSDPGLAGGLSYNEQFF | TGTGCCACCAGTGACCCGGGACTAGCGGGGGGGCTCTCCTACAATGAGCAGTTCTTC
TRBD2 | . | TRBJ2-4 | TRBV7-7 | CASSLGSGAGENIQYF | TGTGCCAGCAGCTTAGGCTCTGGGGCGGGGGAGAACATTCAGTACTTC
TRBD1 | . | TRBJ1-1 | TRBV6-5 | CASSRQGNTEAFF | TGTGCCAGCAGTCGACAGGGGAACACTGAAGCTTTCTTT
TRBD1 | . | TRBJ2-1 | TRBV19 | CASSIWGTGDEQFF | TGTGCCAGTAGTATTTGGGGGACAGGGGATGAGCAGTTCTTC
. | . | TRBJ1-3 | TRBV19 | CAGNRGQHSSSGNTIYF | TGTGCCGGAAACCGCGGACAGCACAGTTCCTCTGGAAACACCATATATTTT
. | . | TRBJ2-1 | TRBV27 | CASSLSLGNYNEQFF | TGTGCCAGCAGTTTATCGCTCGGGAACTACAATGAGCAGTTCTTC
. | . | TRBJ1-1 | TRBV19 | CASSFSRGSTEAFF | TGTGCCAGTAGTTTCTCCCGGGGGAGCACTGAAGCTTTCTTT
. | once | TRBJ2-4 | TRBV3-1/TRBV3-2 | CASSQDGDSLAKNIQYF | TGTGCCAGCAGCCAAGATGGGGACTCGCTAGCCAAAAACATTCAGTACTTC
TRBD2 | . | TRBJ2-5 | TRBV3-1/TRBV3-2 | CASSPVSGGGQETQYF | TGTGCCAGCAGCCCCGTTAGCGGGGGGGGACAAGAGACCCAGTACTTC
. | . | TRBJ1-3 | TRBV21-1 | CASSLIRWGRVNTIYF | TGTGCCAGCAGCCTCATAAGATGGGGGCGGGTAAACACCATATATTTT
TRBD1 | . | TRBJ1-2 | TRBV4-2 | CASSQAGGTGVSYTF | TGTGCCAGCAGCCAAGCCGGGGGAACAGGGGTGAGCTACACCTTC
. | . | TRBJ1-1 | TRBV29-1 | CSVLDRNTEAFF | TGCAGCGTCCTCGACAGGAACACTGAAGCTTTCTTT
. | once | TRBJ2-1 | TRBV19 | CASSQVEGEQFF | TGTGCCAGTAGTCAGGTGGAAGGTGAGCAGTTCTTC
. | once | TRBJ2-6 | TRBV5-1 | CASSLGQTSGANVLTF | TGCGCCAGCAGCTTGGGACAGACCTCTGGGGCCAACGTCCTGACTTTC
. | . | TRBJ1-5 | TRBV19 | CASSSRGGLGQPQHF | TGTGCCAGTAGTAGTCGGGGAGGGTTGGGCCAGCCCCAGCATTTT
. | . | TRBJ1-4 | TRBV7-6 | CASSLATAGNEKLFF | TGTGCCAGCAGCTTAGCGACAGCCGGTAATGAAAAACTGTTTTTT
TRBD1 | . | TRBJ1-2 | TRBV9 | CASSGGTQGRQGYTF | TGTGCCAGCAGCGGGGGGACACAGGGGAGGCAAGGCTACACCTTC
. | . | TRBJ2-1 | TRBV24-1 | CATSDGTKGSNEQFF | TGTGCCACCAGTGACGGGACAAAAGGCTCCAATGAGCAGTTCTTC
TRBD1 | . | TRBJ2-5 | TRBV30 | CAGRAGQGARGETQYF | TGTGCCGGTCGGGCGGGACAGGGGGCTCGTGGCGAGACCCAGTACTTC
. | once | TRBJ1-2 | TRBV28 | CASSSGVYPWGTF | TGTGCCAGCAGTTCCGGGGTATACCCTTGGGGCACCTTC
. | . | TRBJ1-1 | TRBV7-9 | CASRATNTEAFF | TGTGCCAGCAGGGCCACGAACACTGAAGCTTTCTTT
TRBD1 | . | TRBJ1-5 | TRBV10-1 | CASSERGGTGVTEGQPQHF | TGCGCCAGCAGTGAGAGGGGAGGGACAGGAGTCACCGAAGGGCAGCCCCAGCATTTT
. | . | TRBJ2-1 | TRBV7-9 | CASSLVLSYNEQFF | TGTGCCAGCAGCTTAGTTTTGTCGTACAATGAGCAGTTCTTC
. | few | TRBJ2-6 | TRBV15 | CATSGGVPGANVLTF | TGTGCCACCAGCGGCGGGGTTCCGGGGGCCAACGTCCTGACTTTC
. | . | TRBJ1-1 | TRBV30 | CAWSPGVYEAFF | TGTGCCTGGAGCCCGGGGGTGTATGAAGCTTTCTTT
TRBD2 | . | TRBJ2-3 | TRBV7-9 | CASSLATSGTDTQYF | TGTGCCAGCAGCTTAGCGACTAGCGGCACAGATACGCAGTATTTT
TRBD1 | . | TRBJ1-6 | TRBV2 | CASSRTGESPLHF | TGTGCCAGCAGTCGGACAGGGGAATCACCCCTCCACTTT
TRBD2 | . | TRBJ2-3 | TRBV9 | CASSAKGLAGGPVDTQYF | TGTGCCAGCAGTGCAAAGGGACTAGCGGGGGGGCCTGTAGATACGCAGTATTTT
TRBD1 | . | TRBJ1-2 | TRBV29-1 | CSVGETGPDGYTF | TGCAGCGTTGGAGAGACAGGGCCCGATGGCTACACCTTC
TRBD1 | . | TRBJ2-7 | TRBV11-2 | CASSLVQGAYEQYF | TGTGCCAGCAGCTTAGTACAGGGGGCATACGAGCAGTACTTC
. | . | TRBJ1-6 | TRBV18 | CASSEQGEGNSPLHF | TGTGCCAGCTCAGAACAGGGTGAGGGAAATTCACCCCTCCACTTT
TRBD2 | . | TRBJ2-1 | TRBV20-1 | CSARPGTRQFF | TGCAGTGCTAGACCCGGGACTAGACAATTCTTC
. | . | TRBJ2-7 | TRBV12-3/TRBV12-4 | CASSQSNSYEQYF | TGTGCCAGCAGTCAATCCAATTCCTACGAGCAGTACTTC
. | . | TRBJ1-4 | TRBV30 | CAWRPWGGRNEKLFF | TGTGCCTGGAGGCCCTGGGGGGGCAGGAATGAAAAACTGTTTTTT
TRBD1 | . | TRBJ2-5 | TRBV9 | CASSEGQWETQYF | TGTGCCAGCAGCGAGGGACAGTGGGAGACCCAGTACTTC
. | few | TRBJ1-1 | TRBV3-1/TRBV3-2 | CASSRIDSPTEAFF | TGTGCCAGCAGCCGCATCGACTCCCCCACTGAAGCTTTCTTT
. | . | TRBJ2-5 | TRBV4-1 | CASSIGQSQETQYF | TGCGCCAGCAGCATTGGACAGAGCCAAGAGACCCAGTACTTC
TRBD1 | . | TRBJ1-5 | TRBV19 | CASSIDFHETGTNQPQHF | TGTGCCAGTAGTATCGATTTCCACGAGACAGGGACAAATCAGCCCCAGCATTTT
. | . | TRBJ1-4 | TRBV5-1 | CASSLRQGSGRTSNEKLFF | TGCGCCAGCAGCTTGCGCCAGGGGTCGGGGCGAACCTCTAATGAAAAACTGTTTTTT
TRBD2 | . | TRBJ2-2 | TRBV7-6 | CASSQSGGAQGELFF | TGTGCCAGCAGCCAGAGCGGGGGGGCGCAAGGGGAGCTGTTTTTT
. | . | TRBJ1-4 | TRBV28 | CASSYPGAGEKLFF | TGTGCCAGCAGTTACCCAGGGGCGGGTGAAAAACTGTTTTTT
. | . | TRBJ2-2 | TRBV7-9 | CASSGIGVHGELFF | TGTGCCAGCAGCGGAATCGGGGTGCACGGGGAGCTGTTTTTT
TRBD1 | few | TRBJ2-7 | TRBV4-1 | CASSRTGTERGEQYF | TGCGCCAGCAGCCGCACCGGGACAGAGCGAGGCGAGCAGTACTTC
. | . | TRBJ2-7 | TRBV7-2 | CASSRPGSYEQYF | TGTGCCAGCAGCCGTCCGGGCTCCTACGAGCAGTACTTC
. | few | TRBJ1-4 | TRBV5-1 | CASRDIGATNEKLFF | TGCGCCAGCAGGGACATAGGTGCAACTAATGAAAAACTGTTTTTT
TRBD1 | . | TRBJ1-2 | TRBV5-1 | CASSPGQGGGYTF | TGCGCCAGTTCTCCGGGACAGGGGGGTGGCTACACCTTC
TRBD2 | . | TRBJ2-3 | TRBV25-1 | CASRGSSGGADTQYF | TGTGCCAGCAGAGGCTCTAGCGGGGGGGCAGATACGCAGTATTTT
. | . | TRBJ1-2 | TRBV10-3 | CAIRNSGNYGYTF | TGTGCCATCCGAAACTCAGGAAACTATGGCTACACCTTC
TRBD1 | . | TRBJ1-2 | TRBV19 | CASSNRQGRGYTF | TGTGCCAGTAGTAACCGACAGGGCCGGGGCTACACCTTC
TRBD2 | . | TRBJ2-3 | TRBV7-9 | CASSSSQGTSGGRTDTQYF | TGTGCCAGCAGCTCCTCACAGGGGACTAGCGGGGGAAGGACAGATACGCAGTATTTT
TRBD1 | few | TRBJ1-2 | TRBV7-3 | CASSLLIGDRVHYGYTF | TGTGCCAGCAGCTTATTAATTGGGGACAGGGTTCATTATGGCTACACCTTC
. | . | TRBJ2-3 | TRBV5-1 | CASSLGGEPDTQYF | TGCGCCAGCAGCTTGGGAGGTGAGCCAGATACGCAGTATTTT